One and the same sample provided the 10 T cell receptor beta chains below, sequenced in a study of cytomegalovirus exposure and HLA in healthy donors. The PCR ran on 60 Vbeta and 13 Jbeta primers. Only in-frame clones appear in the TCRdb table, and some are missing; sequencing was by immunoSEQ multiplex PCR. The sample holds approximately 290,000 clones, roughly 80% seen once. Sequencing was performed on PBMCs. Source of these receptors: a girl aged 2 to 9 in good health and CMV-seronegative.

The chain carries TRBV5-1 and TRBJ2-2; 8 bases are a match to TRBD1. The length of the CDR3 is 19 residues. Trimming at V came to 0 bases and at J to 4 bases, leaving 14 bases not matched to a gene. The germline gives CDR1 SGHRS, CDR2 YFSETQ. The CDR3 DNA is TGCGCCAGCAGCTTGGTTCCGGACAGGGAGGTTAAGGGCACCGGGGAGCTGTTTTTT. The encoded protein is CASSLVPDREVKGTGELFF.

The chain combines TRBV6-5 with TRBJ2-1; 9 bases match TRBD2. The ends lost 6 bases at V and 6 bases at J; junction bases unmatched: 9. The CDR3 has 15 amino acids. Germline-derived CDR1 and CDR2 are MNHEY and SVGAGI. CDR3 amino acids: CASRSGGPMGNEQFF. The CDR3 bases are TGTGCCAGCAGGAGCGGGGGGCCCATGGGCAATGAGCAGTTCTTC.

This chain connects TRBV29-1 to TRBJ1-4, with D perhaps TRBD1 (5 bases). The CDR3 is made up of 15 amino acids. The V and J ends lost 6 bases and 6 bases respectively, with 20 bases between them. Germline V gives CDR1 SQVTM, CDR2 ANQGSEA. CDR3 bases: TGCAGCGTCCAACTAAGCGGGGGGATATATGAAAAACTGTTTTTT. Residues: CSVQLSGGIYEKLFF.

This clone was picked up a small number of times. The CDR3 region is CASRITPARTGFYGYTF. The CDR3 nucleotides are TGTGCCAGTAGGATTACTCCCGCCAGAACAGGGTTCTATGGCTACACCTTC. This chain joins TRBV19 and TRBJ1-2, with D perhaps matching TRBD1 (6 bases). The CDR3 covers 17 residues. The V end was cut by 6 bases, the J end by 4 bases, with 24 bases between. From germline, CDR1 is LNHDA and CDR2 SQIVND (reference sequence).

The chain joins TRBV27 to TRBJ2-5; 14 bases fit TRBD2. CDR3 length: 17 residues. Germline values: CDR1 MNHEY, CDR2 SMNVEV (reference sequence). Trimming cost V 5 bases and J 4 bases; bases outside gene matches: 9. CDR3 coding DNA: TGTGCCAGCAGTCTGGGACTAGCGGGAGACGTGCGAGAGACCCAGTACTTC. It translates to CASSLGLAGDVRETQYF.

The chain links TRBV7-9 to TRBJ2-5, with 7 nucleotides matching TRBD2. This CDR3 is 13 amino acids long. V lost 5 bases, J lost 5 bases, and 5 bases stayed unmatched. Germline V CDR1 and CDR2: SEHNR, FQNEAQ (reference sequence). The CDR3 nucleotides are TGTGCCAGCAGCCCGTCGGGAGGCGAGACCCAGTACTTC. Its protein product is CASSPSGGETQYF. Full variable domain (outside the CDR3, taken from reference TRBV7-9 and TRBJ2-5): DTGVSQNPRHKITKRGQNVTFRCDPISEHNRLYWYRQTLGQGPEFLTYFQNEAQLEKSRLLSDRFSAERPKGSFSTLEIQRTEQGDSAMYLCASSPSGGETQYFGPGTRLLVL.

The J gene is TRBJ2-2, the V gene TRBV28, with TRBD2 as a possible D gene (5 bases). V lost 4 bases to trimming and J lost 0 bases, with 9 bases between them. The CDR3 is made up of 15 amino acids. Germline values: CDR1 MDHEN, CDR2 SYDVKM. CDR3 region: CASSSLSANTGELFF. CDR3 nucleotides: TGTGCCAGCAGTTCCCTTAGCGCGAACACCGGGGAGCTGTTTTTT.

The genes are TRBV6-1 and TRBJ2-1, with 10 positions matching TRBD1. In germline, CDR1 is MNHNS, CDR2 SASEGT. V shed 3 bases, J shed 9 bases, and the junction held 5 bases outside the gene matches. The CDR3 loop spans 14 amino acids. The CDR3 loop is CASSERQGASEQFF. CDR3 in DNA: TGTGCCAGCAGTGAGAGACAGGGGGCCAGTGAGCAGTTCTTC.

The rearrangement joins TRBV11-2 to TRBJ1-1; the D is unclear. Per germline, CDR1 SGHAT and CDR2 FQNNGV. This CDR3 has 14 amino acids. Trimming removed 0 bases from V and 1 base from J, with 6 bases in between. CDR3 loop: CASSLDWRNTEAFF. The CDR3 nucleotides read TGTGCCAGCAGCTTAGATTGGAGGAACACTGAAGCTTTCTTT.

This sequence joins TRBV28 and TRBJ2-7, with TRBD1 as a possible D gene (6 bases). The germline V gene encodes CDR1 MDHEN and CDR2 SYDVKM. The CDR3 has 15 amino acids. Trimming left V 4 bases short and J 3 bases short, with 16 bases between. The CDR3 DNA is TGTGCCAGCAGTTCCCCGGACAGTCCTAACTACGAGCAGTACTTC. This encodes CASSSPDSPNYEQYF.